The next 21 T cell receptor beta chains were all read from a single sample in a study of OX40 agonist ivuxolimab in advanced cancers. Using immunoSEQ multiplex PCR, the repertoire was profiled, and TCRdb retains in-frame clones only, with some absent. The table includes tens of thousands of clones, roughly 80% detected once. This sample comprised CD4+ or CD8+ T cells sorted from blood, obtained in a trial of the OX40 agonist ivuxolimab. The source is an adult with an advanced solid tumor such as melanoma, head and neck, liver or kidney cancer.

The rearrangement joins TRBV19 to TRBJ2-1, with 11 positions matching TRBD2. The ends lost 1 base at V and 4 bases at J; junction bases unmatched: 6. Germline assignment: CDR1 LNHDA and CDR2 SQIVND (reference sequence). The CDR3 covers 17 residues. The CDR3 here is CASSIVPSGGYYNEQFF. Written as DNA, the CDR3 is TGTGCCAGTAGTATAGTTCCTAGCGGGGGGTATTACAATGAGCAGTTCTTC.

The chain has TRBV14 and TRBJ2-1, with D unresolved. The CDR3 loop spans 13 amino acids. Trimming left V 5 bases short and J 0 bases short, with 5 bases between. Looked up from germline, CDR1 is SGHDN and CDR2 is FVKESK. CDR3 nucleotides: TGTGCCAGCAGCAAGAGCTCCTACAATGAGCAGTTCTTC. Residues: CASSKSSYNEQFF.

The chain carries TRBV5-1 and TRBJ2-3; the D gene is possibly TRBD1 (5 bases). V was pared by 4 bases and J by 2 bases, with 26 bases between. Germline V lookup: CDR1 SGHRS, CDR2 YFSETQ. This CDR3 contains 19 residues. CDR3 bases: TGCGCCAGCAGCCAATTTGCCTGGGGCCAAATGACTTCCACAGATACGCAGTATTTT. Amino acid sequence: CASSQFAWGQMTSTDTQYF.

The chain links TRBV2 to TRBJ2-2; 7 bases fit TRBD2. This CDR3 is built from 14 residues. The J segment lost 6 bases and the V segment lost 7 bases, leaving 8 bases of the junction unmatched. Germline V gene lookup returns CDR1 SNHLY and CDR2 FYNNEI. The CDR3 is CASMIGRGPGELFF. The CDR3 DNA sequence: TGTGCCAGCATGATTGGGAGGGGTCCCGGGGAGCTGTTTTTT.

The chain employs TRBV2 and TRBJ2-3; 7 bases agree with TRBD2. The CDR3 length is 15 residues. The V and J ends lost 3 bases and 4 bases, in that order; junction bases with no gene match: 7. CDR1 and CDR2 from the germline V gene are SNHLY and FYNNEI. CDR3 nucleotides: TGTGCCAGCAGTGACGGACTAGTGACGTCAGATACGCAGTATTTT. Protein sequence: CASSDGLVTSDTQYF.

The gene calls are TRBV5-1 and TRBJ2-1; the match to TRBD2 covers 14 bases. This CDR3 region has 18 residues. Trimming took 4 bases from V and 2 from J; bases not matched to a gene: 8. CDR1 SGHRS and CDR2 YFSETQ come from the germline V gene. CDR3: CASSQRTSGGPTYNEQFF. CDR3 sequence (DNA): TGCGCCAGCAGCCAGAGGACTAGCGGGGGGCCTACCTACAATGAGCAGTTCTTC.

Written as DNA, the CDR3 is TGTGCCAGTAGTATAGGAGGGGGGAGGGACGGTCAGCCCCAGCATTTT. It codes for CASSIGGGRDGQPQHF. The chain employs TRBV19 and TRBJ1-5; tentative D call: TRBD1 (6 bases). Germline CDR1 LNHDA, CDR2 SQIVND (reference sequence). The CDR3 is 16 amino acids. V lost 1 base, J lost 6 bases, and 16 bases lay in between.

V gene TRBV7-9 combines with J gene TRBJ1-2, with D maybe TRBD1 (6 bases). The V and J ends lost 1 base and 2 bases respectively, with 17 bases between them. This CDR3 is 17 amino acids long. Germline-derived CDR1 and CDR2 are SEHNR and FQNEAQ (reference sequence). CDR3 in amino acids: CASSLGQGGPYNYGYTF. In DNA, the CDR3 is TGTGCCAGCAGCTTAGGCCAAGGGGGGCCCTACAACTATGGCTACACCTTC.

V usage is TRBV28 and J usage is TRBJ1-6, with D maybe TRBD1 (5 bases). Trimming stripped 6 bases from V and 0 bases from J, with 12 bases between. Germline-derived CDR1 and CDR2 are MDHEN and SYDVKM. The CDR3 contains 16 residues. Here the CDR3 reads CASRPRGHSYNSPLHF. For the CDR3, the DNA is TGTGCCAGCAGACCAAGAGGACACTCCTATAATTCACCCCTCCACTTT. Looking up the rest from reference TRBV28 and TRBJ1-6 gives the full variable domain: DVKVTQSSRYLVKRTGEKVFLECVQDMDHENMFWYRQDPGLGLRLIYFSYDVKMKEKGDIPEGYSVSREKKERFSLILESASTNQTSMYLCASRPRGHSYNSPLHFGNGTRLTVT.

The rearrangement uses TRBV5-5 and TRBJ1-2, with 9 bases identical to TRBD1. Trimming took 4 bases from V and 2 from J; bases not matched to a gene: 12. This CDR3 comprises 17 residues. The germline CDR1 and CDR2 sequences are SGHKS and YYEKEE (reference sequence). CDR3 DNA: TGTGCCAGCAGCCGAACCGGGACAGGGACACTGAACTATGGCTACACCTTC. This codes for CASSRTGTGTLNYGYTF. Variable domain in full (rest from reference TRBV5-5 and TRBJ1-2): DAGVTQSPTHLIKTRGQQVTLRCSPISGHKSVSWYQQVLGQGPQFIFQYYEKEERGRGNFPDRFSARQFPNYSSELNVNALLLGDSALYLCASSRTGTGTLNYGYTFGSGTRLTVV.

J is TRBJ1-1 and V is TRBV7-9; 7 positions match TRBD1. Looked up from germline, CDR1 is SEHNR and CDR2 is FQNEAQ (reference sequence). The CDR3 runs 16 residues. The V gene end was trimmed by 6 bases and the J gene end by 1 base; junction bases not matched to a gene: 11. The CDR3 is CASRPGTDGTNTEAFF. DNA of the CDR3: TGTGCCAGCAGACCCGGGACAGATGGGACGAACACTGAAGCTTTCTTT. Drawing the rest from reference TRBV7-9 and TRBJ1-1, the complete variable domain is DTGVSQNPRHKITKRGQNVTFRCDPISEHNRLYWYRQTLGQGPEFLTYFQNEAQLEKSRLLSDRFSAERPKGSFSTLEIQRTEQGDSAMYLCASRPGTDGTNTEAFFGQGTRLTVV.

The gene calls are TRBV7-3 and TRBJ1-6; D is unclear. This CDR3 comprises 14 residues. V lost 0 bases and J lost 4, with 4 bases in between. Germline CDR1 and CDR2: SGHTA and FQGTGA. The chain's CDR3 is CASSLTRYNSPLHF. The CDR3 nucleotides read TGTGCCAGCAGCTTAACCAGATATAATTCACCCCTCCACTTT. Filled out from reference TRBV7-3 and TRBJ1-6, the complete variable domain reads GAGVSQTPSNKVTEKGKYVELRCDPISGHTALYWYRQSLGQGPEFLIYFQGTGAADDSGLPNDRFFAVRPEGSVSTLKIQRTERGDSAVYLCASSLTRYNSPLHFGNGTRLTVT.

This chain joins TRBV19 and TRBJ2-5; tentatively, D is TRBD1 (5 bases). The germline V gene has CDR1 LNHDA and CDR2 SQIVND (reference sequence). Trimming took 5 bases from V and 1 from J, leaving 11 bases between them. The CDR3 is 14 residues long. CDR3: CASSSTGFQETQYF. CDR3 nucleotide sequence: TGTGCCAGTAGTTCTACAGGTTTCCAAGAGACCCAGTACTTC.

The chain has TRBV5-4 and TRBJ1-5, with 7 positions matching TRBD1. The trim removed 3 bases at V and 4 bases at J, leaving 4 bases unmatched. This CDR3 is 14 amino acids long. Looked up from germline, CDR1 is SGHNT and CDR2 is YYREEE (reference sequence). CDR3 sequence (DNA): TGTGCCAGCAGCTCCGACAGGGAAAATCAGCCCCAGCATTTT. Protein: CASSSDRENQPQHF.

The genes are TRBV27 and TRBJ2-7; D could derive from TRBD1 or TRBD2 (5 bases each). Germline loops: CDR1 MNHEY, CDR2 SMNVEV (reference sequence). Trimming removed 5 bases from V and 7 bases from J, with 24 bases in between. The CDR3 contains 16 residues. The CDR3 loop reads CASSPTPRTSTREQYF. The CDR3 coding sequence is TGTGCCAGCAGTCCCACTCCGAGGACATCCACTAGGGAGCAGTACTTC.

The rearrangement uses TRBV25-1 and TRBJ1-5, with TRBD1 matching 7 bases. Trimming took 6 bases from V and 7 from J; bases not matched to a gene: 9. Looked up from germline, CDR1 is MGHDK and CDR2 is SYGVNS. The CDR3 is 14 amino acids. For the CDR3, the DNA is TGTGCCAGCAGCGGTGCCCAGGGGGGACAGCCCCAGCATTTT. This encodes CASSGAQGGQPQHF.

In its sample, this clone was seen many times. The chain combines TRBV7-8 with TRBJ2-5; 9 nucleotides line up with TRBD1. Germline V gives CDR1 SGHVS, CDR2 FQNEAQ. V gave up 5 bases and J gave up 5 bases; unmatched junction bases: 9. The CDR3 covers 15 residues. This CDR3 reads CASSPNRGPAETQYF. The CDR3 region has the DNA TGTGCCAGCAGCCCCAACAGGGGGCCCGCGGAGACCCAGTACTTC.

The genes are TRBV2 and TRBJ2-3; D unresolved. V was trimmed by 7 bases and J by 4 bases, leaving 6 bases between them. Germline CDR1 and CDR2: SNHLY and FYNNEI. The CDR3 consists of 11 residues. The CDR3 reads CASTYADTQYF. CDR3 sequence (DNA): TGTGCCAGCACTTACGCAGATACGCAGTATTTT. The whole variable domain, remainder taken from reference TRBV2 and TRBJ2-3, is EPEVTQTPSHQVTQMGQEVILRCVPISNHLYFYWYRQILGQKVEFLVSFYNNEISEKSEIFDDQFSVERPDGSNFTLKIRSTKLEDSAMYFCASTYADTQYFGPGTRLTVL.

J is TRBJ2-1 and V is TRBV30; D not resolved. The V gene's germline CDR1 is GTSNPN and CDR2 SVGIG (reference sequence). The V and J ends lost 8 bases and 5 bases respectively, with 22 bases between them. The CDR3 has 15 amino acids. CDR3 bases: TGTGCCGGTGATCAAAGATCACGAAAGGACAATGAGCAGTTCTTC. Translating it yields CAGDQRSRKDNEQFF.

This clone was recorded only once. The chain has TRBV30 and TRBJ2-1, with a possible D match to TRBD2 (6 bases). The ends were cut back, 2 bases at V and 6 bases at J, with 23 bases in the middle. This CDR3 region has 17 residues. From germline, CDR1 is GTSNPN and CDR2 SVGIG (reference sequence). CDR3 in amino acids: CAWSPIKGTPATNEQFF. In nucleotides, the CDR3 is TGTGCCTGGAGTCCGATTAAAGGGACTCCAGCAACCAATGAGCAGTTCTTC.

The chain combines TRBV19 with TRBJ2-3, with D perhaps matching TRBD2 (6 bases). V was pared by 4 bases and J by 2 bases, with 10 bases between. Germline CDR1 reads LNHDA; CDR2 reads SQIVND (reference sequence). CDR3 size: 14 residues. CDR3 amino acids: CASSNWTTTDTQYF. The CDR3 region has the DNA TGTGCCAGTAGTAACTGGACTACCACAGATACGCAGTATTTT.